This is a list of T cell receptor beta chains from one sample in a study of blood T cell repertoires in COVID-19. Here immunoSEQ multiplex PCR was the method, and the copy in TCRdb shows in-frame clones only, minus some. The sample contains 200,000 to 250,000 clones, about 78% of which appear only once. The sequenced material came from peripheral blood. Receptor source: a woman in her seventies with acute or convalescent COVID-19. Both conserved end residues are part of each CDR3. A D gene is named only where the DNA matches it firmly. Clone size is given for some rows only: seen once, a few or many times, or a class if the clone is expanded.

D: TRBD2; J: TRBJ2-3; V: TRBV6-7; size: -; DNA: TGTGCCAGCAGTTACTCGAGTAGCGGGGGGATCACAGATACGCAGTATTTT; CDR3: CASSYSSSGGITDTQYF
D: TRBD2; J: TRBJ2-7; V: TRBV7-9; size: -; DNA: TGTGCCAGCAGCTTAGTGCGGGGGGGCGGCGAGCAGTACTTC; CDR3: CASSLVRGGGEQYF
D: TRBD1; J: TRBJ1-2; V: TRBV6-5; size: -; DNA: TGTGCCAGCGAGTCAGGGGGCGCCAACTATGGCTACACCTTC; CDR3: CASESGGANYGYTF
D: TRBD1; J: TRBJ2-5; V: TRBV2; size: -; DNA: TGTGCCAGCACCCCTGGGACAGGGGACTCAGAGACCCAGTACTTC; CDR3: CASTPGTGDSETQYF
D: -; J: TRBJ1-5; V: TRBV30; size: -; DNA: TGTGCCTGGAGTGCAGGGAACAATCAGCCCCAGCATTTT; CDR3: CAWSAGNNQPQHF
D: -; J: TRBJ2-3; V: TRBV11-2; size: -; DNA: TGTGCCAGCAGCTTAGTTAGTTGGGGGGGCACAGATACGCAGTATTTT; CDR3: CASSLVSWGGTDTQYF
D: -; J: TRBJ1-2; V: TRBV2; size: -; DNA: TGTGCCAGCATTGAACCTAAGCTACGATATGGCTACACCTTC; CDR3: CASIEPKLRYGYTF
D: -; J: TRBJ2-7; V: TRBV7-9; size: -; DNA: TGTGCCAGCAGCTTATCAGTATCCTACGAGCAGTACTTC; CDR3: CASSLSVSYEQYF
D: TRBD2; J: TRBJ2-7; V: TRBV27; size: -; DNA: TGTGCCACCAGCCGGTTGGGCGGGGGGGCGGCCGAGCAGTACTTC; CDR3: CATSRLGGGAAEQYF
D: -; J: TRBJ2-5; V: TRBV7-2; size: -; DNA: TGTGCCAGCAGCATACAAGAGACCCAGTACTTC; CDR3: CASSIQETQYF
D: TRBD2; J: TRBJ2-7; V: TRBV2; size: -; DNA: TGTGCCGGAGGGACTACCGGGGTGGAGCAGTACTTC; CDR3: CAGGTTGVEQYF
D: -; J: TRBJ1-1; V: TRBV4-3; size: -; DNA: TGCGCCAGCAGCCAACAGGGCTTGAACACTGAAGCTTTCTTT; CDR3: CASSQQGLNTEAFF
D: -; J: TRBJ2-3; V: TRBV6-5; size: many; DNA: TGTGCCAGCCTAGGAAGAACTCCTCGCACAGATACGCAGTATTTT; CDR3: CASLGRTPRTDTQYF
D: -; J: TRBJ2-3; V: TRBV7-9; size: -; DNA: TGTGCCAGCAGTTTTAGTGATGTAAGAGGCACAGATACGCAGTATTTT; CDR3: CASSFSDVRGTDTQYF
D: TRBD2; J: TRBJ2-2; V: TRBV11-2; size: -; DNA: TGTGCCAGCAGTACGGCCGATAGCGGGGGCCCCCACGCCGGGGAGCTGTTTTTT; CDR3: CASSTADSGGPHAGELFF
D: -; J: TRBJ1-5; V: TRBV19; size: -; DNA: TGTGCCAGTAGTATAGGTCCGGGGTGGACCCAGCATTTT; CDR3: CASSIGPGWTQHF
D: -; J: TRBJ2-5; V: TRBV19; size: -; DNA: TGTGCCAGTAGTATGGGGGCGGGTATGCAAGAGACCCAGTACTTC; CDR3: CASSMGAGMQETQYF
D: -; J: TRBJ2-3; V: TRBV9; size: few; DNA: TGTGCCAGCAGCGTAGCTGTTTCTAGCACAGATACGCAGTATTTT; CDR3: CASSVAVSSTDTQYF
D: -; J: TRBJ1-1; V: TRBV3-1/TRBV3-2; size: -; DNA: TGTGCCAGCAGCCAAGCCCGGGGAGGATACACTGAAGCTTTCTTT; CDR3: CASSQARGGYTEAFF
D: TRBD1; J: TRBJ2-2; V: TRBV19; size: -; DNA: TGTGCCAGCTCCCAGGGGGCCAGGGCCGGGGAGCTGTTTTTT; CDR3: CASSQGARAGELFF
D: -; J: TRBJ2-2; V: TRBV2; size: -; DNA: TGTGCCAGCAGTGTTCAAGGAGGGCACACCGGGGAGCTGTTTTTT; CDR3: CASSVQGGHTGELFF
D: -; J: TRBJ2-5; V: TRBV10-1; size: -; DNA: TGCGCCAGCAGTGAGTCGTCGCTAGGGACCCAGTACTTC; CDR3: CASSESSLGTQYF
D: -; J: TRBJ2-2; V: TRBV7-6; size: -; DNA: TGTGCCAGCAGCTTAACGGTTTTGGCCGGGGAGCTGTTTTTT; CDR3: CASSLTVLAGELFF
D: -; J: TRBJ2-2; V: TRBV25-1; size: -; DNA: TGTGCCAGCAGTGCCCCGGGACACCACACCGGGGAGCTGTTTTTT; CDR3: CASSAPGHHTGELFF
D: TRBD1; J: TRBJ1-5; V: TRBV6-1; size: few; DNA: TGTGCCAGCAGTGGCGGGACAGGTATTCGAGACCAGCCCCAGCATTTT; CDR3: CASSGGTGIRDQPQHF
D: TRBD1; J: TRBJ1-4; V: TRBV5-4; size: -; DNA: TGTGCCAGCAGCTTGGGGCCCACAGGGGGTGAAAAACTGTTTTTT; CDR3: CASSLGPTGGEKLFF
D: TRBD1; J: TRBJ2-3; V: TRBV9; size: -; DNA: TGTGCCAGCAGCGTAGGGGTAGGCGACAGGGGGTACCCTGACGATACGCAGTATTTT; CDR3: CASSVGVGDRGYPDDTQYF
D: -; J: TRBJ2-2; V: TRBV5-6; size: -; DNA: TGTGCCAGCAGCCGTAGCGGACACTTGAACACCGGGGAGCTGTTTTTT; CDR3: CASSRSGHLNTGELFF
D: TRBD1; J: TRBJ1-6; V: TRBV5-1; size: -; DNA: TGCGCCAGCAGCTTGGCCGGACAGGGAGTTTCACCCCTCCACTTT; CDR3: CASSLAGQGVSPLHF
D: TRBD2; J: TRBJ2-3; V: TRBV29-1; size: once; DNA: TGCAGCGCTGGGACTAGCGGCATATTAGATACGCAGTATTTT; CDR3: CSAGTSGILDTQYF
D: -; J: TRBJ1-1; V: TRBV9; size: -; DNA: TGTGCCAGCAGCGTGACGGAGGGGACTGAAGCTTTCTTT; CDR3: CASSVTEGTEAFF
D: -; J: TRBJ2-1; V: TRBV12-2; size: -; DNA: TGTGCAAGTCGCCTACCGGGACTCGATTCCTACAATGAGCAGTTCTTC; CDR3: CASRLPGLDSYNEQFF